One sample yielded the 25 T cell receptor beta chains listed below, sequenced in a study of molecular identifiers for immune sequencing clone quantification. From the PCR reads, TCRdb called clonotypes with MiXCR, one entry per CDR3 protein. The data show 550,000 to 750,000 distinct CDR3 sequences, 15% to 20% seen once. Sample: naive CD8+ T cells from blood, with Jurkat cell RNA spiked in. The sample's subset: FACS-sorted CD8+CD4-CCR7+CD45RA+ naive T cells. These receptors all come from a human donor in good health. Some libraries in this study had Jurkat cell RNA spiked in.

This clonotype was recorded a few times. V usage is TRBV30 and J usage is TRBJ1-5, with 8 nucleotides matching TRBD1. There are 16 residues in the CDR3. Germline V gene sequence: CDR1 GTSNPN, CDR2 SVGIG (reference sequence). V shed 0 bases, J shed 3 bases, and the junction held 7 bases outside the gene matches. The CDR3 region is CAWSVPRTGPNQPQHF. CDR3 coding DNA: TGTGCCTGGAGTGTACCCCGGACAGGGCCCAATCAGCCCCAGCATTTT.

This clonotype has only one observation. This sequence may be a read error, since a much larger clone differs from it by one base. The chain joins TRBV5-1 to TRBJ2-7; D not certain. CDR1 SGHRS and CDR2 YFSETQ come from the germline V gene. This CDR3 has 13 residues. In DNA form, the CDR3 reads TGCGCCAGCAGCTTGCAGGCAAACTACGAGCGGTACTTC. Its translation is CASSLQANYERYF.

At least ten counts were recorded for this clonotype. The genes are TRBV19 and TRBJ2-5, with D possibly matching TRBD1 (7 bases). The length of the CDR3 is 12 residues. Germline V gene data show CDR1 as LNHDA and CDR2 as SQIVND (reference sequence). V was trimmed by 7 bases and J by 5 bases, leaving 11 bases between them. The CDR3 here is CASNRGGETQYF. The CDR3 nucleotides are TGTGCCAGTAACAGGGGAGGTGAGACCCAGTACTTC.

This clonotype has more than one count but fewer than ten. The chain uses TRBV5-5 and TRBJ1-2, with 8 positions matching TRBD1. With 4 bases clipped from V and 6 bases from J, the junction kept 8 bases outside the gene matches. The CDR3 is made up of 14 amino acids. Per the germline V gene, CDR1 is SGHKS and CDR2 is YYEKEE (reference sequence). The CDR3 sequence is CASSPWDRSHGYTF. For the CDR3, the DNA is TGTGCCAGCAGCCCCTGGGACAGGTCTCATGGCTACACCTTC.

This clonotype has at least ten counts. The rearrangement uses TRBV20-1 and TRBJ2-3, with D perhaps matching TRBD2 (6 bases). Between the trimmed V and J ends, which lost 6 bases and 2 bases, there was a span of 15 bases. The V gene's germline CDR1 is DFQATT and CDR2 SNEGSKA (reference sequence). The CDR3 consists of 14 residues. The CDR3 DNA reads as TGCAGTGCGACCGATGCGGGGTACACAGATACGCAGTATTTT. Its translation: CSATDAGYTDTQYF.

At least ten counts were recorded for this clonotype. The CDR3 region is CASIRGGSLSGANVLTF. The CDR3, as DNA: TGTGCCAGCATAAGGGGAGGGTCTCTCTCTGGGGCCAACGTCCTGACTTTC. The V gene is TRBV27, the J gene TRBJ2-6, with 7 nucleotides matching TRBD2. The CDR3 is 17 residues long. V dropped 7 bases and J dropped 0; count of bases not matched to a gene: 9. Germline assignment: CDR1 MNHEY and CDR2 SMNVEV (reference sequence).

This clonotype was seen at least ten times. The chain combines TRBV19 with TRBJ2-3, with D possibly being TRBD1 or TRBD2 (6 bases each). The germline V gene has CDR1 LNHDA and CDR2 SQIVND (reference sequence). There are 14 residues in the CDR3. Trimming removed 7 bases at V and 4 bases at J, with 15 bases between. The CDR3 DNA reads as TGTGCCAGTAATCAAGGGGGGAGTGCAGATACGCAGTATTTT. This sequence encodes CASNQGGSADTQYF.

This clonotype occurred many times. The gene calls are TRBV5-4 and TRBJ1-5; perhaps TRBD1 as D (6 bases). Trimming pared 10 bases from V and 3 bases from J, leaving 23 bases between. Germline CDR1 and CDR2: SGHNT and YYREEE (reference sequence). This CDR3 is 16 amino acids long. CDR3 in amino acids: CALIRGRKGDNQPQHF. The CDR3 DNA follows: TGTGCCCTAATTCGGGGGCGTAAAGGGGACAATCAGCCCCAGCATTTT. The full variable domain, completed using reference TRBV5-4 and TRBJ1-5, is ETGVTQSPTHLIKTRGQQVTLRCSSQSGHNTVSWYQQALGQGPQFIFQYYREEENGRGNFPPRFSGLQFPNYSSELNVNALELDDSALYLCALIRGRKGDNQPQHFGDGTRLSIL.

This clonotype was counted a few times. The CDR3 DNA reads TGTGCCAGTAGCCCGGACCAGCGGGGGCTCCTCGGGGCTTTCTTT. It codes for CASSPDQRGLLGAFF. The chain links TRBV19 to TRBJ1-1; possibly TRBD1 for D (6 bases). Germline CDR1 reads LNHDA; CDR2 reads SQIVND (reference sequence). The V gene lost 6 bases and the J gene lost 11 bases, with 25 bases spanning the gap. This CDR3 region has 15 residues.

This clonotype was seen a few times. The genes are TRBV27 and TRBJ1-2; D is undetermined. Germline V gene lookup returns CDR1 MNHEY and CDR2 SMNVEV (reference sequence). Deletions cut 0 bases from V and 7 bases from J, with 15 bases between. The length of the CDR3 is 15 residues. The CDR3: CASSLSPQSFVGYTF. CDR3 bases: TGTGCCAGCAGTTTATCGCCCCAAAGCTTCGTTGGCTACACCTTC.

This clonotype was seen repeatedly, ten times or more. CDR3 nucleotides: TGTGCCAGCAGCCCATTCGCCGGGGCGAACACTGAAGCTTTCTTT. Amino acids: CASSPFAGANTEAFF. V and J are TRBV13 and TRBJ1-1; D perhaps matches TRBD1 (5 bases). V shed 5 bases and J shed 1 base, with 14 bases lying between them. Germline V gene sequence: CDR1 PRHDT, CDR2 FYEKMQ (reference sequence). The CDR3 spans 15 residues.

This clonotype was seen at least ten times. Written as DNA, the CDR3 is TGTGCCAGCAGTTCCTCGACATGGAAATGGGACGAGCAGTACTTC. It codes for CASSSSTWKWDEQYF. The genes are TRBV28 and TRBJ2-7; D is undetermined. Germline CDR1 is MDHEN and CDR2 is SYDVKM. The CDR3 runs to 15 residues. V was pared by 4 bases and J by 5 bases, with 18 bases between.

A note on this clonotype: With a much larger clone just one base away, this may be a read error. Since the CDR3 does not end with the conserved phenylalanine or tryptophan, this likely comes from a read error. CDR3 region: CAWSVRGDTQYC. The CDR3 nucleotides are TGTGCCTGGAGTGTACGGGGGGATACGCAGTATTGT. V usage is TRBV30 and J usage is TRBJ2-3, with D possibly TRBD2 on 6 matching bases. Trimming removed 0 bases at V and 6 bases at J, with 7 bases between. The CDR3 contains 12 residues. Per germline, CDR1 GTSNPN and CDR2 SVGIG (reference sequence).

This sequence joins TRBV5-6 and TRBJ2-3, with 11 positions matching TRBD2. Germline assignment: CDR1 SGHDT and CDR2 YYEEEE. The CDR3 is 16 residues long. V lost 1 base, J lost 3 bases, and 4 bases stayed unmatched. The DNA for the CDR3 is TGTGCCAGCAGCTTGCGACTAGCGGGGACGACAGATACGCAGTATTTT. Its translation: CASSLRLAGTTDTQYF.

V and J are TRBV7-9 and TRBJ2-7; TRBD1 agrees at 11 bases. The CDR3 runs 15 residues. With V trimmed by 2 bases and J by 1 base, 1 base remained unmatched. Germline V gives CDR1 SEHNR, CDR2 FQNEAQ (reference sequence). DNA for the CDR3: TGTGCCAGCAGCTTATGGGACAGGGGGTCCTACGAGCAGTACTTC. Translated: CASSLWDRGSYEQYF.

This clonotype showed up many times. The CDR3 coding sequence is TGTGCCAGCAGCCAAGCGAAAGTTCGGCTAAACACTGAAGCTTTCTTT. This codes for CASSQAKVRLNTEAFF. This chain uses TRBV3-1 with TRBJ1-1; D ambiguous. Trimming took 1 base from V and 2 from J, leaving 14 bases between them. Per germline, CDR1 LGHDT and CDR2 YNNKEL (reference sequence). CDR3 length: 16 residues.

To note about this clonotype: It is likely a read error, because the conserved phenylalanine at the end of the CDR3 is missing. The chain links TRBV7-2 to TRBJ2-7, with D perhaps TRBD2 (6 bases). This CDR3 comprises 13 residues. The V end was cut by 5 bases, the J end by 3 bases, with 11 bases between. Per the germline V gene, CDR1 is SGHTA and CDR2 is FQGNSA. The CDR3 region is CASSPGTGYEQYL. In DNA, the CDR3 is TGTGCCAGCAGCCCAGGGACTGGCTACGAGCAGTACCTC.

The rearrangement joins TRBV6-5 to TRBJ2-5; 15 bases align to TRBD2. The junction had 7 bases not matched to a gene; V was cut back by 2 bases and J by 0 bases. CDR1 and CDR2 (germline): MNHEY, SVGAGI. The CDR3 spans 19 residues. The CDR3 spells CASSYNPGLAGGYQETQYF. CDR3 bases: TGTGCCAGCAGTTACAACCCGGGACTAGCGGGAGGTTACCAAGAGACCCAGTACTTC.

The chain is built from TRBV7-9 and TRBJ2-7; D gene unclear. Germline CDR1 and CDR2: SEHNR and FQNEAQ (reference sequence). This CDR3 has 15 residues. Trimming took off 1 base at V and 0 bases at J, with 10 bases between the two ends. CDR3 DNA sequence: TGTGCCAGCAGCTTAGTGCTTGGGGACTCCTACGAGCAGTACTTC. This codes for CASSLVLGDSYEQYF.

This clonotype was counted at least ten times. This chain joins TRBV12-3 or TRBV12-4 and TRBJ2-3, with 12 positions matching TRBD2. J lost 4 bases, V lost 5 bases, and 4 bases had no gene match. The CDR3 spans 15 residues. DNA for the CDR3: TGTGCCAGCAGTCCTAGCGGGAGGGCATCAGATACGCAGTATTTT. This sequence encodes CASSPSGRASDTQYF.

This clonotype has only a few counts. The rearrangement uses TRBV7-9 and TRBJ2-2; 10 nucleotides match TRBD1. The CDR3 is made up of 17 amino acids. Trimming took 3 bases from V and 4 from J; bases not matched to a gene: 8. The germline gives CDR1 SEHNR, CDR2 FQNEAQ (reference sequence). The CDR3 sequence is CASSFSRDRGSTGELFF. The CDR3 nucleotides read TGTGCCAGCAGCTTTTCTCGGGACAGGGGCAGCACCGGGGAGCTGTTTTTT.

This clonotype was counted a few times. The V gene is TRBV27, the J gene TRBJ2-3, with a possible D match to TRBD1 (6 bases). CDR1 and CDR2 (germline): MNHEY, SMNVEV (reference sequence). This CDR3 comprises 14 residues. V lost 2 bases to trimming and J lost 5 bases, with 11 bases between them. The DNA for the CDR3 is TGTGCCAGCAGTTTACGCAGGGGTTTAGATACGCAGTATTTT. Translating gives CASSLRRGLDTQYF.

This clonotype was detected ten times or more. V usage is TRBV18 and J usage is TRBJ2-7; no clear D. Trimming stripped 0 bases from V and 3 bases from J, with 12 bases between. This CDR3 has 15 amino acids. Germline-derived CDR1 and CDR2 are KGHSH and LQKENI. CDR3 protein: CASSPPEGSGYEQYF. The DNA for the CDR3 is TGTGCCAGCTCACCACCGGAAGGGTCGGGCTACGAGCAGTACTTC.

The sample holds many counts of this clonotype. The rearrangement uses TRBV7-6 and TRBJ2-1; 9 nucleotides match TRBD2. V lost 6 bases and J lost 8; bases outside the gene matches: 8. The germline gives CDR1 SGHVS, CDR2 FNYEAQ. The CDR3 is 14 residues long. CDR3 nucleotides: TGTGCCAGCAGGATGGGACTAGCTGGGGATGAGCAGTTCTTC. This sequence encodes CASRMGLAGDEQFF.

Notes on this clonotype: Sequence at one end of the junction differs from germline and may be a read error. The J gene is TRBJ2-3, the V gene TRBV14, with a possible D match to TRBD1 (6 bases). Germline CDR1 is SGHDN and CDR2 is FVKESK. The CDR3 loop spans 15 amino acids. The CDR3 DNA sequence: TGTGCCAGCAGCCAAAACAGGGCTAGCACAGATGCGCAGTATTTT. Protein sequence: CASSQNRASTDAQYF. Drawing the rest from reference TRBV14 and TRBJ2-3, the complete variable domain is EAGVTQFPSHSVIEKGQTVTLRCDPISGHDNLYWYRRVMGKEIKFLLHFVKESKQDESGMPNNRFLAERTGGTYSTLKVQPAELEDSGVYFCASSQNRASTDAQYFGPGTRLTVL.